These T cell receptor beta chains were read from a single sample in a study of cytomegalovirus exposure and HLA in healthy donors. Clones were sequenced by immunoSEQ multiplex PCR, and TCRdb holds only the in-frame ones, with some missing. The data show approximately 150,000 clones, roughly four fifths seen once. Sequencing used PBMCs. All receptors derive from a man aged 55 to 70 in good health and CMV-seronegative. Both conserved end residues are part of each CDR3. D genes are given only for firm matches. The size entry is marked missing in some rows and otherwise reads once, few, many or a size class.

clone_size	d_call	v_call	j_call	cdr3_aa	cdr3_nt
NA	TRBD2	TRBV19	TRBJ2-7	CASTISGRASEQYF	TGTGCCAGTACCATCAGCGGGAGGGCCTCCGAGCAGTACTTC
few	NA	TRBV6-5	TRBJ2-1	CASRNQGINEQFF	TGTGCCAGCAGAAACCAGGGGATCAATGAGCAGTTCTTC
NA	NA	TRBV29-1	TRBJ1-4	CSLRPRGTTEKLFF	TGCAGCCTCAGACCGAGAGGGACAACGGAAAAACTGTTTTTT
few	TRBD1	TRBV2	TRBJ1-5	CASNRGLGGNQPQHF	TGTGCCAGTAATAGGGGGCTAGGGGGCAATCAGCCCCAGCATTTT
NA	TRBD2	TRBV5-1	TRBJ2-7	CASSLMVGRALEQYF	TGCGCCAGCAGCTTGATGGTCGGGAGGGCCCTCGAGCAGTACTTC
once	NA	TRBV5-5	TRBJ1-1	CASSSVRRGEAFF	TGTGCCAGCAGCTCAGTCCGGCGGGGGGAAGCTTTCTTT
NA	NA	TRBV5-8	TRBJ2-7	CASSLGQHSYEQYF	TGTGCCAGCAGCTTGGGACAGCACTCCTACGAGCAGTACTTC
NA	TRBD2	TRBV5-1	TRBJ2-3	CASSSGLAGDSRTDTQYF	TGCGCCAGCAGCTCCGGACTAGCGGGAGACTCGAGGACAGATACGCAGTATTTT
NA	NA	TRBV4-2	TRBJ2-1	CASSRYRDSGHNEQFF	TGTGCCAGCAGCCGTTACCGGGACTCCGGCCACAATGAGCAGTTCTTC
NA	NA	TRBV29-1	TRBJ2-5	CSVNRIQETQYF	TGCAGCGTAAACAGGATACAAGAGACCCAGTACTTC
NA	NA	TRBV4-3	TRBJ1-5	CASSQDTSQPQHF	TGCGCCAGCAGCCAAGACACAAGTCAGCCCCAGCATTTT
NA	NA	TRBV7-8	TRBJ2-2	CASSLQQGSNTGELFF	TGTGCCAGCAGCTTACAACAGGGTTCGAACACCGGGGAGCTGTTTTTT
NA	NA	TRBV5-4	TRBJ2-7	CASSRDGGSYEQYF	TGTGCCAGCAGCCGCGACGGGGGATCCTACGAGCAGTACTTC
NA	TRBD2	TRBV28	TRBJ2-1	CASSRLAGRSYNEQFF	TGTGCCAGCAGTCGACTAGCGGGGCGCTCCTACAATGAGCAGTTCTTC
once	TRBD2	TRBV19	TRBJ2-7	CASSPGLGTYEQYF	TGTGCCAGTAGCCCGGGACTAGGGACCTACGAGCAGTACTTC
few	TRBD2	TRBV19	TRBJ2-3	CASSYLAGGTDTQYF	TGTGCCAGTAGTTACCTAGCGGGAGGCACAGATACGCAGTATTTT
NA	NA	TRBV19	TRBJ2-6	CASSIGEGGSGANVLTF	TGTGCCAGTAGTATAGGGGAGGGGGGATCCGGGGCCAACGTCCTGACTTTC
once	TRBD1	TRBV7-6	TRBJ2-7	CASTQRQGAHEQYF	TGTGCCAGCACCCAGAGGCAGGGGGCCCACGAGCAGTACTTC